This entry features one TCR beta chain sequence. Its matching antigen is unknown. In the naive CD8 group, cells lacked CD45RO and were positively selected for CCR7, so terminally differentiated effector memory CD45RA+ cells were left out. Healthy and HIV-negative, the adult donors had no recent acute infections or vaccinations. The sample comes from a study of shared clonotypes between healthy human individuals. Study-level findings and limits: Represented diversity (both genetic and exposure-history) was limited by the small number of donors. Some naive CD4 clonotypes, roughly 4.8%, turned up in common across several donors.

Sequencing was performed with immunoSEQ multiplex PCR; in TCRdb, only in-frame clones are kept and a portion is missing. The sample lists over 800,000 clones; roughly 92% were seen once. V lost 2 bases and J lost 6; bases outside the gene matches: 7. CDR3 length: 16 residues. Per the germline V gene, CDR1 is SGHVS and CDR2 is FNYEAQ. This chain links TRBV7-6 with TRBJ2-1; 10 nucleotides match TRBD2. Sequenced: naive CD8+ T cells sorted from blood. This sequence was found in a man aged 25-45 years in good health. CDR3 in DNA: TGTGCCAGCAGCTTATTACCTAGCGGGAGTTTCAATGAGCAGTTCTTC. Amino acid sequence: CASSLLPSGSFNEQFF.